One TCR beta chain is described in this entry. Its antigen remains unidentified. Germline values: CDR1 MNHEY, CDR2 SVGAGI. This CDR3 region has 14 residues. V was pared by 7 bases and J by 7 bases, with 14 bases between. ViraFEST expansion of antigen-specific CD4+ T cells with viral peptide pools preceded sequencing. At the end of around 11 days of culture, CD4+ T cells were isolated. Participants were given two doses of BNT162b2 or mRNA-1273 vaccine. The authors replaced half the medium with IL-2 medium on days 3 and 7. Generated by immunoSEQ multiplex PCR, the TCRdb table keeps only in-frame clones and is missing some. This sample has about 14,000 clones, with 72% found just once. This sample stems from a study of vaccination effects on CD4 cells after COVID-19. For the study at large: Post-vaccine specimens arrived a median 72 days past the second dose. Overall study results and limits: Few convalescent patients, and no early post-infection timepoints, were available to the study.

Material: CD4+ T cells from PBMCs cultured with SARS-CoV-2 spike peptides, obtained after COVID-19 vaccination. The clonotype was recovered from a human donor who received a COVID-19 vaccine. The chain is built from TRBV6-5 and TRBJ1-6; perhaps TRBD1 as D (6 bases). Written as DNA, the CDR3 is TGTGCCAGCACCCAGAAGGGGGTCAATTCACCCCTCCACTTT. It codes for CASTQKGVNSPLHF.